By proportion, the clone carrying this TCR beta chain is medium-sized. Authors' analysis steps: Amplified reference gene primers provided the basis for estimating nucleated cell counts. Repertoires were generated with immunoSEQ multiplex PCR, while TCRdb's copy carries only in-frame clones and drops some. The DNA was the basis for D and trimming; V, J and clone size are from that table. This table has about 220,000 clones, 84% appearing once. The data stem from a study of blood T cell repertoires in COVID-19. Study-wide context: The United States, Italy and Spain supplied acute and convalescent COVID-19 samples. The analysed material was cDNA or gDNA that came from T cells, B-cell-depleted T cells, or PBMCs.

Germline CDR1 LGHDT, CDR2 YNNKEL (reference sequence). The CDR3 is 17 amino acids. With V trimmed by 1 base and J by 6 bases, 7 bases remained unmatched. Sample: peripheral blood. V and J are TRBV3-1 (or the pseudogene TRBV3-2) and TRBJ2-2; 11 nucleotides align to TRBD1. This receptor was obtained from a woman aged 55-69 years who had recovered from COVID-19. In nucleotides, the CDR3 is TGTGCCAGCAGCCAAGGGGTACCGGGACAGGGGGCCGGGGAGCTGTTTTTT. Protein product: CASSQGVPGQGAGELFF.